The 11 T cell receptor beta chains in this list originate from one sample, sequenced in a study of blood T cell repertoires in COVID-19. Profiling relied on immunoSEQ multiplex PCR, and the TCRdb table lists in-frame clones only, not all of them. The sample includes more than 250,000 clones, roughly 80% of them seen just once. Sequencing was carried out using PBMCs or T cells enriched from blood (not recorded which). The receptor set was obtained from a man between 35 and 55 years old who had been exposed to COVID-19.

The sample holds one count of this clone. This chain connects TRBV27 to TRBJ1-2; the match to TRBD1 covers 8 bases. V was pared by 4 bases and J by 4 bases, with 8 bases of the junction left unmatched. CDR3 size: 15 residues. Germline CDR1 and CDR2: MNHEY and SMNVEV (reference sequence). As DNA, the CDR3 is TGTGCCAGCAGTTCCGGACAGGGTTGGATCTATGGCTACACCTTC. Amino acids: CASSSGQGWIYGYTF.

The chain recombines TRBV7-2 with TRBJ1-5, with D tentatively TRBD1 (5 bases). The germline V and J ends were trimmed by 5 bases and 7 bases, with 12 bases remaining between them. Germline CDR1 and CDR2: SGHTA and FQGNSA. CDR3 length: 13 amino acids. DNA of the CDR3: TGTGCCAGCAGCCCGGGGGTTCGGCAGCCCCAGCATTTT. This translates into CASSPGVRQPQHF.

The chain is built from TRBV4-1 and TRBJ1-2; TRBD1 matches at 10 bases. Germline assignment: CDR1 MGHRA and CDR2 YSYEKL. The CDR3 is 16 residues long. The junction had 8 bases not matched to a gene; V was cut back by 3 bases and J by 4 bases. DNA of the CDR3: TGCGCCAGCAGCCAGGGGACAGGGGACCGGATCTATGGCTACACCTTC. Translation: CASSQGTGDRIYGYTF.

Only one count was recorded for this clone. CDR3 sequence: CASRGQEVDTQYF. Here the CDR3 DNA reads TGTGCCAGTAGGGGACAGGAGGTAGATACGCAGTATTTT. V usage is TRBV19 and J usage is TRBJ2-3; TRBD1 aligns across 8 bases. V lost 6 bases and J lost 5; bases outside the gene matches: 4. The V gene's germline CDR1 is LNHDA and CDR2 SQIVND (reference sequence). This CDR3 is built from 13 residues. Full variable domain (outside the CDR3, taken from reference TRBV19 and TRBJ2-3): DGGITQSPKYLFRKEGQNVTLSCEQNLNHDAMYWYRQDPGQGLRLIYYSQIVNDFQKGDIAEGYSVSREKKESFPLTVTSAQKNPTAFYLCASRGQEVDTQYFGPGTRLTVL.

The chain employs TRBV11-2 and TRBJ2-1, with 12 positions matching TRBD2. From germline, CDR1 is SGHAT and CDR2 FQNNGV. The CDR3 spans 16 residues. The trim removed 2 bases at V and 9 bases at J, leaving 8 bases unmatched. CDR3 nucleotide sequence: TGTGCCAGCAGCTTAAACCGACTAGCGGGAGCAGGTGAGCAGTTCTTC. It codes for CASSLNRLAGAGEQFF.

J is TRBJ2-7 and V is TRBV10-3; D gene unclear. Trimming took 0 bases from V and 5 from J, leaving 5 bases between them. CDR1 and CDR2 (germline): ENHRY, SYGVKD. The CDR3 is made up of 12 amino acids. CDR3 coding DNA: TGTGCCATCAGTGAGTCGAGAGACGAGCAGTACTTC. Its translation: CAISESRDEQYF.

The chain's CDR3 is CASSMFQVPHYYEQYF. DNA for the CDR3: TGCGCCAGCAGTATGTTCCAGGTACCCCATTACTACGAGCAGTACTTC. The V gene is TRBV10-2, the J gene TRBJ2-7, with D unresolved. Per germline, CDR1 WSHSY and CDR2 SAAADI. The length of the CDR3 is 16 residues. Trimming left V 5 bases short and J 3 bases short, with 20 bases between.

The chain combines TRBV25-1 with TRBJ1-2; TRBD1 matches 7 bases. Looked up from germline, CDR1 is MGHDK and CDR2 is SYGVNS. CDR3 length: 14 residues. With 4 bases clipped from V and 4 bases from J, the junction kept 6 bases outside the gene matches. The CDR3 region is CASSAEGARYGYTF. The CDR3 nucleotides read TGTGCCAGCAGTGCCGAGGGGGCACGCTATGGCTACACCTTC.

The chain combines TRBV11-3 with TRBJ1-1; maybe TRBD1 (5 bases). Looked up from germline, CDR1 is SGHNT and CDR2 is YENEEA. The CDR3 contains 16 residues. Trimming stripped 4 bases from V and 3 bases from J, with 18 bases between. The CDR3 sequence: CASSSRRDLTDTEAFF. The CDR3 DNA reads as TGTGCCAGCAGCTCCCGTAGGGATCTGACAGACACTGAAGCTTTCTTT. Combining the CDR3 with reference TRBV11-3 and TRBJ1-1 gives the whole variable domain EAGVVQSPRYKIIEKKQPVAFWCNPISGHNTLYWYLQNLGQGPELLIRYENEEAVDDSQLPKDRFSAERLKGVDSTLKIQPAELGDSAVYLCASSSRRDLTDTEAFFGQGTRLTVV.

V is TRBV18 and J is TRBJ1-5, with 8 bases identical to TRBD1. CDR1 KGHSH and CDR2 LQKENI come from the germline V gene. Trimming at V came to 5 bases and at J to 7 bases, leaving 7 bases not matched to a gene. The CDR3 has 14 amino acids. CDR3 amino acids: CASSTTGAQQPQHF. The CDR3 region has the DNA TGTGCCAGCTCAACGACAGGGGCTCAGCAGCCCCAGCATTTT.

V and J are TRBV7-9 and TRBJ2-4; 7 positions match TRBD1. The germline CDR1 and CDR2 sequences are SEHNR and FQNEAQ (reference sequence). With V trimmed by 5 bases and J by 8 bases, 3 bases remained unmatched. There are 12 residues in the CDR3. CDR3 bases: TGTGCCAGCAGCACCGACAGGGACATTCAGTACTTC. Its translation: CASSTDRDIQYF.